These 3 T cell receptor beta chains came from one sample sequenced in a study of blood T cell repertoires in COVID-19. TCRdb keeps only in-frame clones here, not all; method: immunoSEQ multiplex PCR. Here the sample spans 200,000 to 300,000 clones, roughly 84% being singletons. Specimen: peripheral blood. The source is a man in his forties who had recovered from COVID-19.

The rearrangement links TRBV12-3 or TRBV12-4 to TRBJ1-1; D is perhaps TRBD1 (5 bases). The CDR3 covers 13 residues. V was clipped by 2 bases and J by 11 bases, with 15 bases between them. The CDR3 sequence: CASSLLNRFEAFF. CDR3 sequence (DNA): TGTGCCAGCAGTTTACTTAACAGGTTCGAGGCTTTCTTT.

The J gene is TRBJ1-2, the V gene TRBV6-2 or TRBV6-3; a possible D gene is TRBD1 (5 bases). V lost 5 bases and J lost 0, with 16 bases in between. Germline values: CDR1 MNHEY, CDR2 SVGEGT. The CDR3 covers 16 residues. The CDR3 DNA reads TGTGCCAGCAGTCTCTCGGGACTGCCCTCTAACTATGGCTACACCTTC. Amino acids: CASSLSGLPSNYGYTF.

V usage is TRBV14 and J usage is TRBJ2-5; 8 bases are shared with TRBD2. Germline V gives CDR1 SGHDN, CDR2 FVKESK. The CDR3 has 14 amino acids. The ends lost 4 bases at V and 7 bases at J; junction bases unmatched: 8. CDR3 region: CASSPSGGGPTQYF. The CDR3 DNA sequence: TGTGCCAGCAGCCCCAGCGGGGGCGGCCCGACCCAGTACTTC.